This T cell receptor (beta chain) derives from a study of cytomegalovirus exposure and HLA in healthy donors. Broader study findings: Trimming of TCR beta V- and J-genes showed a link, identified in a later analysis, to a missense DCLRE1C variant.

With regard to this clone: Antigen: not known.

The CDR3 is made up of 17 amino acids. Unmatched junction bases numbered 12, after V lost 4 bases and J lost 2 bases. Germline lookup yields CDR1 SGDLS and CDR2 YYNGEE. Primers for the PCR totalled 60 Vbeta and 13 Jbeta. Clones were sequenced by immunoSEQ multiplex PCR, and TCRdb holds only the in-frame ones, with some missing. Counted here are some 61,000 clones, 70% to 90% occurring once; the ten biggest clones make up 6.5%. This TCR came from a human donor in good health. Source material: PBMCs. This sequence joins TRBV9 and TRBJ1-5, with 7 bases identical to TRBD1. CDR3: CASSTGLGQGGNQPQHF. The CDR3, as DNA: TGTGCCAGCAGCACTGGTCTCGGGCAGGGGGGCAATCAGCCCCAGCATTTT. Variable domain in full (rest from reference TRBV9 and TRBJ1-5): DSGVTQTPKHLITATGQRVTLRCSPRSGDLSVYWYQQSLDQGLQFLIQYYNGEERAKGNILERFSAQQFPDLHSELNLSSLELGDSALYFCASSTGLGQGGNQPQHFGDGTRLSIL.